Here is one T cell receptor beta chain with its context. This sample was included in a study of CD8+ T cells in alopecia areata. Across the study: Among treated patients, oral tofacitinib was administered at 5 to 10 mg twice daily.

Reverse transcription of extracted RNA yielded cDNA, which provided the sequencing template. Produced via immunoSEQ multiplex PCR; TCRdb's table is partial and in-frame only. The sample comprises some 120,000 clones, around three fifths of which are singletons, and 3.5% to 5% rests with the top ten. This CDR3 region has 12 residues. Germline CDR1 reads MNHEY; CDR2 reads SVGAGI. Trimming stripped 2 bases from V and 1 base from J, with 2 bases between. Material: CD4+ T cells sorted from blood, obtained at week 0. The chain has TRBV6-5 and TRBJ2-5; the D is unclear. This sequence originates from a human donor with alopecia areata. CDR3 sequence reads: CASSYGQETQYF. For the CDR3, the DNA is TGTGCCAGCAGTTACGGCCAAGAGACCCAGTACTTC.